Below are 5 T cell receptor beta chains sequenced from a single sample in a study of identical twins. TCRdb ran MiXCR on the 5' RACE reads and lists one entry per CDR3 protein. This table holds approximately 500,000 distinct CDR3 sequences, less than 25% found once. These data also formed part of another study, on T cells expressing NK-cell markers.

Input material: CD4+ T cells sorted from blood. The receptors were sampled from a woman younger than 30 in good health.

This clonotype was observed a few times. DNA for the CDR3: TGTGCCAGTCGAGGTCCCGGTGGTGATACGCAGTATTTT. Residues: CASRGPGGDTQYF. The V call is TRBV6-1, the J call TRBJ2-3; D remains ambiguous. V was cut by 9 bases and J by 6 bases, with 16 bases left in between. This CDR3 comprises 13 residues. Germline CDR1 MNHNS, CDR2 SASEGT.

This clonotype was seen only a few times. DNA for the CDR3: TGCGCCAGCAGCACCGGGACAGGGGTTAACGAGCAGTACTTC. Translation: CASSTGTGVNEQYF. The rearrangement joins TRBV10-1 to TRBJ2-7, with 10 positions matching TRBD1. This CDR3 comprises 14 residues. Germline assignment: CDR1 WNHNN and CDR2 SYGVQD (reference sequence). With V trimmed by 6 bases and J by 5 bases, 7 bases remained unmatched.

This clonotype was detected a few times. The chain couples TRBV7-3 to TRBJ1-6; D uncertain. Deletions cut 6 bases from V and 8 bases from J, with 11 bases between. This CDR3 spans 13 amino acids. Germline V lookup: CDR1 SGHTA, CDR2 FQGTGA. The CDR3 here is CASSLTPDSPLHF. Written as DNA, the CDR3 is TGTGCCAGCAGTCTTACCCCGGATTCACCCCTCCACTTT.

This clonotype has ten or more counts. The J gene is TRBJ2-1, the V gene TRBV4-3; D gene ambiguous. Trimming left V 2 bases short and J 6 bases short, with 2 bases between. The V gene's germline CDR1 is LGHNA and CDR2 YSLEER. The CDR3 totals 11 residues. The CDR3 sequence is CASSQFNEQFF. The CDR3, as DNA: TGCGCCAGCAGCCAATTCAATGAGCAGTTCTTC.

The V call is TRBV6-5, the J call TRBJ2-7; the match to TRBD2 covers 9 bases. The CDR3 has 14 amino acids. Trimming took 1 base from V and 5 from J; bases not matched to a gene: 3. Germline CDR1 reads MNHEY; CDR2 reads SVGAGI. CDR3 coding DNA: TGTGCCAGCAGTTACTTTGGGACTAGCAACGAGCAGTACTTC. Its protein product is CASSYFGTSNEQYF.